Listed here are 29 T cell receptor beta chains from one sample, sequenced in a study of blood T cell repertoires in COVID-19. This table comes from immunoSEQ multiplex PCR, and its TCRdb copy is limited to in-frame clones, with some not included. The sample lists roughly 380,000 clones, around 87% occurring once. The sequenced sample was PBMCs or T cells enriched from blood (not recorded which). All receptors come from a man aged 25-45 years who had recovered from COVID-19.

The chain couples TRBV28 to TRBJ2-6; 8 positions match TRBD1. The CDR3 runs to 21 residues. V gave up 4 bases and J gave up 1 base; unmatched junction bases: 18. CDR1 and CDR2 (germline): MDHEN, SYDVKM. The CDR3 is CASSSPRDRGESYSGANVLTF. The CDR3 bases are TGTGCCAGCAGTTCCCCCAGAGACAGGGGAGAAAGTTATTCTGGGGCCAACGTCCTGACTTTC.

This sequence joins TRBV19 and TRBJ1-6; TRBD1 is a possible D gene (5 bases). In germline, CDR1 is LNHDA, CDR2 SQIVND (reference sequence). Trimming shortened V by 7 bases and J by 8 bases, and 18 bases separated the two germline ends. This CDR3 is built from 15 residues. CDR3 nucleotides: TGTGCCAGTAACCCAGGGTGGGGCGGGGATTCACCCCTCCACTTT. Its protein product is CASNPGWGGDSPLHF.

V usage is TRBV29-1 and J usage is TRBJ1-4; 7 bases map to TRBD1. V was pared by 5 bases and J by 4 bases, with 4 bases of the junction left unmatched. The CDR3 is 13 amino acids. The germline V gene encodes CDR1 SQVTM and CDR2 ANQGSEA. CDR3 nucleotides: TGCAGCGTTTGGACAGGTGATAATGAAAAACTGTTTTTT. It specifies CSVWTGDNEKLFF.

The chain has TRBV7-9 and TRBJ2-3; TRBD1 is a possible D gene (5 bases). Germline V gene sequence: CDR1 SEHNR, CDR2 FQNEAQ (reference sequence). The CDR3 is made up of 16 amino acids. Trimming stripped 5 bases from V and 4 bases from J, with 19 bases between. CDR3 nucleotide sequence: TGTGCCAGCAGCAACAGTGACAGCTCGAACGCAGATACGCAGTATTTT. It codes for CASSNSDSSNADTQYF.

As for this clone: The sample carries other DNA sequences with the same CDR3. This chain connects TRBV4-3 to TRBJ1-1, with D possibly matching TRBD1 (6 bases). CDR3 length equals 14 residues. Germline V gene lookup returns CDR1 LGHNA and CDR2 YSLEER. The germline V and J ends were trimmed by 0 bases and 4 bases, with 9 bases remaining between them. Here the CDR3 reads CASSQEGRGTEAFF. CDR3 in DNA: TGCGCCAGCAGCCAAGAGGGCAGGGGCACTGAAGCTTTCTTT.

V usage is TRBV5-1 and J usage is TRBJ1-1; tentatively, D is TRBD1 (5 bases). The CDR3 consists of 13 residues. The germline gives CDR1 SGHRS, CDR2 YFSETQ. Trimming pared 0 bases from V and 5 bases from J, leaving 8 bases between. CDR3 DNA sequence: TGCGCCAGCAGCTTGGAGGACACAACTGAAGCTTTCTTT. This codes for CASSLEDTTEAFF.

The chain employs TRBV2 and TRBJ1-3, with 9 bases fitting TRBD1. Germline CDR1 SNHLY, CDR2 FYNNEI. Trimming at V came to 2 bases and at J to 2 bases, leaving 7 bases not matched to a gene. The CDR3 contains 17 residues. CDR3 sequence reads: CASSERWGQGAGNTIYF. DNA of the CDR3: TGTGCCAGCAGTGAAAGGTGGGGACAGGGCGCTGGAAACACCATATATTTT.

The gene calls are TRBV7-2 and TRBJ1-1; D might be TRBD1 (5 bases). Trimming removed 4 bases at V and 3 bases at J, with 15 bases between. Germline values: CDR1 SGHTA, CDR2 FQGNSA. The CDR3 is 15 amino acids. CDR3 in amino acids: CASSSRGGRYTEAFF. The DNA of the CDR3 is TGTGCCAGCAGCTCCCGGGGGGGGAGGTACACTGAAGCTTTCTTT. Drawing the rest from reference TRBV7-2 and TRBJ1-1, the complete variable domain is GAGVSQSPSNKVTEKGKDVELRCDPISGHTALYWYRQSLGQGLEFLIYFQGNSAPDKSGLPSDRFSAERTGGSVSTLTIQRTQQEDSAVYLCASSSRGGRYTEAFFGQGTRLTVV.

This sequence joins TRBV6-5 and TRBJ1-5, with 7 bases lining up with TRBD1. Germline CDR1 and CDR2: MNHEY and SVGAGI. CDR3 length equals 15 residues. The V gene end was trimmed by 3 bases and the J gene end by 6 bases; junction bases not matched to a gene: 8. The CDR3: CASSYKAGGGQPQHF. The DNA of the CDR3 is TGTGCCAGCAGTTATAAGGCAGGGGGTGGTCAGCCCCAGCATTTT.

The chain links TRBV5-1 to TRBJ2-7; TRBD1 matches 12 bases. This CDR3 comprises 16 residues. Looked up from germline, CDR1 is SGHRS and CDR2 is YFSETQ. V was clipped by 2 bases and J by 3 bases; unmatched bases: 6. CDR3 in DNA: TGCGCCAGCAGCTTCGGGACAGGGGGCCCCTACTACGAGCAGTACTTC. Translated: CASSFGTGGPYYEQYF. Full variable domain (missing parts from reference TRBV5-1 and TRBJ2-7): KAGVTQTPRYLIKTRGQQVTLSCSPISGHRSVSWYQQTPGQGLQFLFEYFSETQRNKGNFPGRFSGRQFSNSRSEMNVSTLELGDSALYLCASSFGTGGPYYEQYFGPGTRLTVT.

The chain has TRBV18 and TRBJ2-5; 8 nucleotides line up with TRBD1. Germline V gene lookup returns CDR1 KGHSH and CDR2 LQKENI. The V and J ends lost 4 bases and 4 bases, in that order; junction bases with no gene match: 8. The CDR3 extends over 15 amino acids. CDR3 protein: CASSRIVQGGETQYF. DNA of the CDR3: TGTGCCAGCTCACGAATAGTACAGGGGGGAGAGACCCAGTACTTC.

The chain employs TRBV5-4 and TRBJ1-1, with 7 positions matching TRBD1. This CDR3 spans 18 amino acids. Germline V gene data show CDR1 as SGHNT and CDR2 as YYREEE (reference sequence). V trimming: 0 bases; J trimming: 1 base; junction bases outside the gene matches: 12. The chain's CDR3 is CASSLVGRGFVENTEAFF. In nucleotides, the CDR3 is TGTGCCAGCAGCTTGGTGGGCAGGGGGTTTGTAGAGAACACTGAAGCTTTCTTT.

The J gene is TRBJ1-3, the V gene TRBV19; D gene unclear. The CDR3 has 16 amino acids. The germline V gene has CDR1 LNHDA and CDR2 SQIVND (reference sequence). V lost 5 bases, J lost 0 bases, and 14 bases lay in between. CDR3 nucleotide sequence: TGTGCCAGTAGTCTCCGGCGACTGAACTCTGGAAACACCATATATTTT. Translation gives CASSLRRLNSGNTIYF.

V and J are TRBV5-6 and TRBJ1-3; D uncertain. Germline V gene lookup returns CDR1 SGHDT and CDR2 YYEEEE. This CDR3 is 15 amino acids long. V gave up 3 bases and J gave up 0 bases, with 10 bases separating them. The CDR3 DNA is TGTGCCAGCAGCTCCCTCCCCGGCTCTGGAAACACCATATATTTT. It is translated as CASSSLPGSGNTIYF.

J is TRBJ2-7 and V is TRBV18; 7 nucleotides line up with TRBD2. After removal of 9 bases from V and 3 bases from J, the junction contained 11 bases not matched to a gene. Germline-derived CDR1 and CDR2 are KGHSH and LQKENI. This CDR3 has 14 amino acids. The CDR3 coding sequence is TGTGCCAGTTCTCCTCCACTAGCGTACTACGAGCAGTACTTC. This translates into CASSPPLAYYEQYF. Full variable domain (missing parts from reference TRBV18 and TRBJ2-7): NAGVMQNPRHLVRRRGQEARLRCSPMKGHSHVYWYRQLPEEGLKFMVYLQKENIIDESGMPKERFSAEFPKEGPSILRIQQVVRGDSAAYFCASSPPLAYYEQYFGPGTRLTVT.

In DNA, the CDR3 is TGTGCCAGCAGCCAAGGGACTATCACAGATACGCAGTATTTT. Encoded protein: CASSQGTITDTQYF. This chain connects TRBV3-1 (or the pseudogene TRBV3-2) to TRBJ2-3, with a tentative D call TRBD2 (6 bases). Germline loops: CDR1 LGHDT, CDR2 YNNKEL (reference sequence). Trimming took off 1 base at V and 2 bases at J, with 7 bases between the two ends. The CDR3 is 14 residues long.

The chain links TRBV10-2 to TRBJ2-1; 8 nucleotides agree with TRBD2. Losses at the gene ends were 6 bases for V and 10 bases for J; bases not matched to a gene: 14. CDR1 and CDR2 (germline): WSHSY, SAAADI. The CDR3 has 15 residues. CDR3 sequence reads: CASSILGRESREQFF. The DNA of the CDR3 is TGCGCCAGCAGCATTCTCGGGAGGGAAAGCCGGGAGCAGTTCTTC.

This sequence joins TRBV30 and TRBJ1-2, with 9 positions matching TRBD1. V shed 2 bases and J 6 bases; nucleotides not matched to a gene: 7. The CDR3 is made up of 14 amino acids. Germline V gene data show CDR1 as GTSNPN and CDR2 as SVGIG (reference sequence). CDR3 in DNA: TGTGCCTGGAGTCCGTTGGGACAGGGCGATGGCTACACCTTC. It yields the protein CAWSPLGQGDGYTF.

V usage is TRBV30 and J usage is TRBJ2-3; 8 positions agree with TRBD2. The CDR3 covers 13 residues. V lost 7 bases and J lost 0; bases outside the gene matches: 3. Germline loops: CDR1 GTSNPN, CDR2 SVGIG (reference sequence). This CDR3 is CASERGSTDTQYF. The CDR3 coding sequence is TGTGCCTCGGAGCGGGGGAGCACAGATACGCAGTATTTT. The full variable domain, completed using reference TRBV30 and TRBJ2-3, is SQTIHQWPATLVQPVGSPLSLECTVEGTSNPNLYWYRQAAGRGLQLLFYSVGIGQISSEVPQNLSASRPQDRQFILSSKKLLLSDSGFYLCASERGSTDTQYFGPGTRLTVL.

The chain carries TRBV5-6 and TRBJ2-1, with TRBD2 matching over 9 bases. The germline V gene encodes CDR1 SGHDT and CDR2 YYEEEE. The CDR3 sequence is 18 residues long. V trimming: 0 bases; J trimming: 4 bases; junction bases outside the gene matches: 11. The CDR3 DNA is TGTGCCAGCAGCTTGGATGGAGACTCTAGCGGGGTTTACAATGAGCAGTTCTTC. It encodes CASSLDGDSSGVYNEQFF. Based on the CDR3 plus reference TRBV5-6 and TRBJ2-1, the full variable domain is DAGVTQSPTHLIKTRGQQVTLRCSPKSGHDTVSWYQQALGQGPQFIFQYYEEEERQRGNFPDRFSGHQFPNYSSELNVNALLLGDSALYLCASSLDGDSSGVYNEQFFGPGTRLTVL.

CDR3 region: CASSRRLVSAFF. The CDR3 bases are TGTGCCAGCAGCCGCCGACTGGTCTCAGCTTTCTTT. This sequence joins TRBV28 and TRBJ1-1; D is undetermined. Germline values: CDR1 MDHEN, CDR2 SYDVKM. The V end lost 6 bases, the J end lost 10 bases, and 15 bases lay between the germline ends. This CDR3 contains 12 residues.

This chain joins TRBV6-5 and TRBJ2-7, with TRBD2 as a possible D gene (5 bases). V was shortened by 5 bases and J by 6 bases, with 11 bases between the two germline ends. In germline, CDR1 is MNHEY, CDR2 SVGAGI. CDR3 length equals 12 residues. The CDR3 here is CASSPSRGEQYF. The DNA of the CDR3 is TGTGCCAGCAGTCCGTCTCGGGGCGAGCAGTACTTC.

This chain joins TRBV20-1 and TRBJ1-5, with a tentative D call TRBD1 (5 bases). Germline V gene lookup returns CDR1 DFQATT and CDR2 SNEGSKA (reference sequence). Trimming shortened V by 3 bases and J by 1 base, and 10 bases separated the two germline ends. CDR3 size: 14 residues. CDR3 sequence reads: CSASRGSSNQPQHF. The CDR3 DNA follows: TGCAGTGCTAGTAGGGGCTCCAGCAATCAGCCCCAGCATTTT.

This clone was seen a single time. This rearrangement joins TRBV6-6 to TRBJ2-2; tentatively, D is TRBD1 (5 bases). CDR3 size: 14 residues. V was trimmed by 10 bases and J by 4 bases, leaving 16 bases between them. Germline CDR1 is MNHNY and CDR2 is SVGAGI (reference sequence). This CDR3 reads CATLQGAATGELFF. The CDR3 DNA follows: TGTGCCACCTTGCAGGGCGCAGCCACCGGGGAGCTGTTTTTT.

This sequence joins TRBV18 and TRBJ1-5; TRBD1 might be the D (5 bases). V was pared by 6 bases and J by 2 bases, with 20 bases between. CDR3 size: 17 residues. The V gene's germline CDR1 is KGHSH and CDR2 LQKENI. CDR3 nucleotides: TGTGCCAGCTCTCTCAGGGTCTTAGAGCTGGGCAATCAGCCCCAGCATTTT. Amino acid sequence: CASSLRVLELGNQPQHF.

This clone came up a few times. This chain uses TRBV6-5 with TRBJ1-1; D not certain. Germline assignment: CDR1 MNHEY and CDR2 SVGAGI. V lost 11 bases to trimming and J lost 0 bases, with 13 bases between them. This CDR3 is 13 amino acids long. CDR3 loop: CALRGYMNTEAFF. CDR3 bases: TGTGCCCTACGAGGATACATGAACACTGAAGCTTTCTTT.

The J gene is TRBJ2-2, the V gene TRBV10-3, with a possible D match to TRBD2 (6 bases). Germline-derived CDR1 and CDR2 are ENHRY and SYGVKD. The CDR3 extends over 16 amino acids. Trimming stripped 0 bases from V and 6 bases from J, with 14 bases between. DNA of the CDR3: TGTGCCATCAGTGAGTCGACGGAGGGCGCGGCCGGGGAGCTGTTTTTT. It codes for CAISESTEGAAGELFF.

CDR3 DNA sequence: TGCAGCGGGGTGGACAGGGACTCCTACGAGCAGTACTTC. Its translation is CSGVDRDSYEQYF. The chain is built from TRBV29-1 and TRBJ2-7; 8 nucleotides agree with TRBD1. The V segment lost 7 bases and the J segment 0 bases; nucleotides outside the gene matches: 5. The CDR3 is made up of 13 amino acids. The germline CDR1 and CDR2 sequences are SQVTM and ANQGSEA.

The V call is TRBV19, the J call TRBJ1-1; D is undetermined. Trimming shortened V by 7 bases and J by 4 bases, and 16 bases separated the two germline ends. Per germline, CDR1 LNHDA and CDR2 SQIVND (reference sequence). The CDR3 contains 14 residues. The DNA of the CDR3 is TGTGCCAGTATTAGCCGCGGGCTCGGCACTGAAGCTTTCTTT. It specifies CASISRGLGTEAFF.